These 9 T cell receptor beta chains were all obtained from the same sample, sequenced in a study of blood T cell repertoires in COVID-19. Assay: immunoSEQ multiplex PCR; the TCRdb copy retains only in-frame clones and omits some. The table records approximately 360,000 clones, around 91% of them present only once. The sequenced sample consisted of peripheral blood. Receptors were obtained from a man between 18 and 29 years old with active or convalescent COVID-19.

The chain combines TRBV11-2 with TRBJ2-3; possibly TRBD2 for D (6 bases). Germline V lookup: CDR1 SGHAT, CDR2 FQNNGV. V lost 6 bases and J lost 2, with 15 bases in between. This CDR3 region has 15 residues. CDR3 residues: CASRRGGPPTDTQYF. The CDR3 DNA sequence: TGTGCCAGCAGGCGGGGCGGGCCCCCCACAGATACGCAGTATTTT.

In this sample, this clone turned up once. This chain connects TRBV7-8 to TRBJ2-3; no reliable D call. There are 13 residues in the CDR3. V lost 5 bases to trimming and J lost 2 bases, with 8 bases between them. Germline values: CDR1 SGHVS, CDR2 FQNEAQ. CDR3 bases: TGTGCCAGCAGCCGCCAGATCACAGATACGCAGTATTTT. Its translation is CASSRQITDTQYF.

The table lists this clone with a count of one. The V and J genes are TRBV5-6 and TRBJ2-3; 12 bases match TRBD2. The CDR3 runs to 17 residues. Germline CDR1 and CDR2: SGHDT and YYEEEE. With V trimmed by 0 bases and J by 3 bases, 5 bases remained unmatched. The CDR3 nucleotides read TGTGCCAGCAGCTTGGGACTAGCGGGAGTTCTGACAGATACGCAGTATTTT. The encoded protein is CASSLGLAGVLTDTQYF.

This chain connects TRBV19 to TRBJ1-6; no clear D. The V end was cut by 3 bases, the J end by 0 bases, with 12 bases between. This CDR3 contains 17 residues. CDR1 LNHDA and CDR2 SQIVND come from the germline V gene (reference sequence). The CDR3: CASSIFATSSYNSPLHF. As DNA, the CDR3 is TGTGCCAGTAGTATTTTTGCTACTAGCTCCTATAATTCACCCCTCCACTTT.

The CDR3: CASSSSNTEAFF. CDR3 coding DNA: TGTGCCAGCAGCTCCTCGAACACTGAAGCTTTCTTT. The chain joins TRBV5-4 to TRBJ1-1; D is undetermined. Trimming stripped 3 bases from V and 1 base from J, with 4 bases between. This CDR3 comprises 12 residues. CDR1 SGHNT and CDR2 YYREEE come from the germline V gene (reference sequence).

The chain uses TRBV6-4 and TRBJ2-1; 10 bases line up with TRBD2. The CDR3 has 13 residues. V lost 6 bases, J lost 8 bases, and 4 bases stayed unmatched. From germline, CDR1 is MRHNA and CDR2 SNTAGT. The CDR3 bases are TGTGCCAGCAGAGCGGGGGGGCTCGATGAGCAGTTCTTC. As protein: CASRAGGLDEQFF.

Regarding this clone: One end of the junction varies from germline; a read error may be responsible. The chain couples TRBV10-3 to TRBJ1-2; 7 nucleotides line up with TRBD1. The CDR3 sequence is 13 residues long. CDR1 is ENHRY, CDR2 SYGVKD, per germline. CDR3 sequence: CAITETGIYGYTF. The CDR3 nucleotides read TGTGCCATCACTGAGACAGGGATCTATGGCTACACCTTC.

The genes are TRBV18 and TRBJ1-4, with TRBD1 matching over 9 bases. This CDR3 is built from 14 residues. The V gene end was trimmed by 3 bases and the J gene end by 6 bases; junction bases not matched to a gene: 2. CDR1 is KGHSH and CDR2 is LQKENI in the germline V gene. CDR3 sequence (DNA): TGTGCCAGCTCACCGGACAGGGGTTATGAAAAACTGTTTTTT. This encodes CASSPDRGYEKLFF.

The CDR3 nucleotides read TGTGCCAGCAGCTTCGATCTGGGCGTCTACGAGCAGTACTTC. Translating it yields CASSFDLGVYEQYF. V gene TRBV5-4 combines with J gene TRBJ2-7, with unresolved D. Germline V gene sequence: CDR1 SGHNT, CDR2 YYREEE (reference sequence). Trimming pared 2 bases from V and 3 bases from J, leaving 12 bases between. The CDR3 is 14 residues long.